These 6 T cell receptor beta chains share one sample of origin, sequenced in a study of regulatory T cells in long-lasting Graves disease. Time point in this sample: newly diagnosed GD, antithyroid drugs for less than 3 months. TCR sequences were obtained from RNA taken from PBMCs. TCR beta libraries were built with iRepertoire HTBI primers and Arm-PCR of CDR3 regions. TCRdb itself ran the multiplex PCR reads through MiXCR, one entry per CDR3 protein. The table has 200,000 to 250,000 distinct CDR3 sequences, around a fifth seen once. The sample was also reused in another study, on T cells in Graves' hyperthyroidism and ophthalmopathy.

This specimen was peripheral blood mononuclear cells (PBMCs), taken at new diagnosis, from a patient treated with antithyroid drugs. The origin of the receptors is a woman between 25 and 40 years old with Graves disease.

This clonotype was observed at least ten times. The chain employs TRBV12-3 or TRBV12-4 and TRBJ2-2, with 7 bases that match TRBD1. The CDR3 is 15 amino acids. With 7 bases clipped from V and 1 base from J, the junction kept 6 bases outside the gene matches. In nucleotides, the CDR3 is TGTGCCAGCAAGAACCGGGACAGGAACACCGGGGAGCTGTTTTTT. It yields the protein CASKNRDRNTGELFF.

The table lists this clonotype with many counts. This chain connects TRBV15 to TRBJ2-7; 9 bases agree with TRBD1. With 4 bases clipped from V and 7 bases from J, the junction kept 11 bases outside the gene matches. The CDR3 runs 15 residues. Germline CDR1 reads LNHNV; CDR2 reads YYDKDF (reference sequence). Here the CDR3 DNA reads TGTGCCACCAGCAATCGCCGGGACAGGGTGGGAGAGCAGTACTTC. Residues: CATSNRRDRVGEQYF.

The table lists this clonotype with a few counts. The V call is TRBV6-1, the J call TRBJ2-4, with 8 bases that match TRBD1. The CDR3 has 16 residues. V lost 5 bases to trimming and J lost 8 bases; unmatched junction nucleotides: 14. Germline V lookup: CDR1 MNHNS, CDR2 SASEGT. CDR3 bases: TGTGCCAGCAGTCTCACTCGGACAGGGAGAGCGGACATTCAGTACTTC. Its translation: CASSLTRTGRADIQYF.

At least ten counts were recorded for this clonotype. This chain links TRBV28 with TRBJ1-5, with a weak D call TRBD1 (6 bases). Germline V gene lookup returns CDR1 MDHEN and CDR2 SYDVKM. The germline V and J ends were trimmed by 2 bases and 6 bases, with 14 bases remaining between them. CDR3 length: 15 amino acids. The CDR3 reads CASSLPSGEGQPQHF. The CDR3, as DNA: TGTGCCAGCAGTTTACCCTCAGGGGAGGGTCAGCCCCAGCATTTT.

This clonotype was picked up many times. This chain links TRBV12-3 or TRBV12-4 with TRBJ2-7, with D perhaps TRBD1 (6 bases). The CDR3 consists of 15 residues. With 6 bases removed from V and 0 bases from J, the gap between germline ends came to 15 bases. In DNA, the CDR3 is TGTGCCAGCAGCAAGGCAGGGGTCAGCTCCTACGAGCAGTACTTC. Protein product: CASSKAGVSSYEQYF.

This clonotype was counted at least ten times. The chain has TRBV20-1 and TRBJ2-7; D perhaps matches TRBD1 (6 bases). CDR3 length equals 14 residues. The V end lost 6 bases, the J end lost 3 bases, and 18 bases lay between the germline ends. Per germline, CDR1 DFQATT and CDR2 SNEGSKA (reference sequence). The CDR3 nucleotides are TGCAGTGCCAGTCCACAGGGCAGAAACTACGAGCAGTACTTC. Translation: CSASPQGRNYEQYF.